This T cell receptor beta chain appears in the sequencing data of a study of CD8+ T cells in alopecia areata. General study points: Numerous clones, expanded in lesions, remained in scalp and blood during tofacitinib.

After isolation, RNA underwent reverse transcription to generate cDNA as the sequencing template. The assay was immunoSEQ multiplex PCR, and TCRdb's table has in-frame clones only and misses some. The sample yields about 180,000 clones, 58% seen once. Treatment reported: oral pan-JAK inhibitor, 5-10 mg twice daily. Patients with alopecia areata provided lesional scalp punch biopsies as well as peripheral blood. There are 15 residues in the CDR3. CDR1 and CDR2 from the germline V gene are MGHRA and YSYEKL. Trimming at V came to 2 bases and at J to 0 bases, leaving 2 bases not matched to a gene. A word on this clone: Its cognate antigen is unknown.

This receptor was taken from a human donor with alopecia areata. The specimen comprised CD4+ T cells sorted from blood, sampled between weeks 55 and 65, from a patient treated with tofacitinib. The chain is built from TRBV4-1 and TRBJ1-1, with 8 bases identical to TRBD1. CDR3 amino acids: CASSQNRGVNTEAFF. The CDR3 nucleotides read TGCGCCAGCAGCCAAAACAGGGGGGTGAACACTGAAGCTTTCTTT.